This T cell receptor beta chain was found in a study of blood T cell repertoires in COVID-19. Study details: Acute-phase and convalescent COVID-19 samples originated in the United States, Italy and Spain. PBMCs, B-cell-depleted T cells, or T cells were the source of the cDNA or gDNA that made up the material.

The CDR3 consists of 14 residues. Germline CDR1 reads KGHDR; CDR2 reads SFDVKD. J gave up 4 bases and V 8 bases, and 5 bases lay outside the gene matches. Methods used by the authors: Amplification with reference gene primers provided the estimates of nucleated cell counts. Generated by immunoSEQ multiplex PCR, the TCRdb table keeps only in-frame clones and is missing some. Clone size and the V and J calls come from that table; the DNA yielded D and trimming. The sample lists around 140,000 clones, 75% to 90% occurring once. This rearrangement joins TRBV24-1 to TRBJ2-2; 8 nucleotides align to TRBD2. The specimen sequenced was peripheral blood. The sequence was collected from a man in his 70s who had recovered from COVID-19. The CDR3 DNA reads TGTGCCACCAAAAGCGGGAGTGGCACCGGGGAGCTGTTTTTT. Protein: CATKSGSGTGELFF.